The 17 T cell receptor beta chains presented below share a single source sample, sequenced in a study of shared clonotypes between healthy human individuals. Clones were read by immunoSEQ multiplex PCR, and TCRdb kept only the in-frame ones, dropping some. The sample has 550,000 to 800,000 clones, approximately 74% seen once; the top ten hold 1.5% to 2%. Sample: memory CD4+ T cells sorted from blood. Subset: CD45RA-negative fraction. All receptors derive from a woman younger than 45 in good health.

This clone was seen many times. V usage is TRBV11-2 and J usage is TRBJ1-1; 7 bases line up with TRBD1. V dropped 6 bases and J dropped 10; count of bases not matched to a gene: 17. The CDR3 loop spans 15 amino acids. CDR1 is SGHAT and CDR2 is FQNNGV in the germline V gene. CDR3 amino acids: CASSLTSGTVFSAFF. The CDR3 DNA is TGTGCCAGCAGTTTAACTTCCGGGACAGTTTTTTCAGCTTTCTTT.

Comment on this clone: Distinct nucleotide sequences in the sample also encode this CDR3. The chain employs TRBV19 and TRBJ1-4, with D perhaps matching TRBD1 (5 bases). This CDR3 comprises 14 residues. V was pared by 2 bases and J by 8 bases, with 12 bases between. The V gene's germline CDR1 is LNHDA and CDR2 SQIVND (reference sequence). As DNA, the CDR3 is TGTGCCAGTAGTATACAGGGAGCAAGGGAAAAACTGTTTTTT. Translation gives CASSIQGAREKLFF.

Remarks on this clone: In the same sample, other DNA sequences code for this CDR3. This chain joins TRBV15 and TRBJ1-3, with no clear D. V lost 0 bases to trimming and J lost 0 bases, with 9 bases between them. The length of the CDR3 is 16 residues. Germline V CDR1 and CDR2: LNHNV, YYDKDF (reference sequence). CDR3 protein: CATSRDVGPSGNTIYF. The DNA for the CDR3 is TGTGCCACCAGCAGAGATGTCGGACCCTCTGGAAACACCATATATTTT.

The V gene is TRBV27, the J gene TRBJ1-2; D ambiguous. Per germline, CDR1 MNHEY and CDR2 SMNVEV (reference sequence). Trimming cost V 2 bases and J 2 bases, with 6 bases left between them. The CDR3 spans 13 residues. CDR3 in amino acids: CASSLSRNYGYTF. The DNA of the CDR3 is TGTGCCAGCAGTTTAAGTCGGAACTATGGCTACACCTTC.

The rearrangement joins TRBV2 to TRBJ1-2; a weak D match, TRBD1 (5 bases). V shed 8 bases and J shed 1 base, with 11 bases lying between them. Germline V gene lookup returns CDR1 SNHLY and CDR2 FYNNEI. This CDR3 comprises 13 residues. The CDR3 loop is CASGTADNYGYTF. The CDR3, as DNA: TGTGCCAGCGGGACGGCGGATAACTATGGCTACACCTTC.

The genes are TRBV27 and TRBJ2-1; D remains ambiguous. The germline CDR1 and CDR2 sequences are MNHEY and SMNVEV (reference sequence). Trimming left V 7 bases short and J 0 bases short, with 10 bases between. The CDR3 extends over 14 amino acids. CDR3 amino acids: CASKALSSYNEQFF. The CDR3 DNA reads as TGTGCCAGCAAAGCCCTTAGCTCCTACAATGAGCAGTTCTTC.

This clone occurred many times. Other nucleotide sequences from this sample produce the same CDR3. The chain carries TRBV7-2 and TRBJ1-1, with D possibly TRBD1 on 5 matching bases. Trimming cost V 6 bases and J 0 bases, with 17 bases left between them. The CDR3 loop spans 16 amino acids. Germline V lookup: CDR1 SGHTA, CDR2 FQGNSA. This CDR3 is CASRKTAITMNTEAFF. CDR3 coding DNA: TGTGCCAGCAGAAAGACAGCTATAACCATGAACACTGAAGCTTTCTTT.

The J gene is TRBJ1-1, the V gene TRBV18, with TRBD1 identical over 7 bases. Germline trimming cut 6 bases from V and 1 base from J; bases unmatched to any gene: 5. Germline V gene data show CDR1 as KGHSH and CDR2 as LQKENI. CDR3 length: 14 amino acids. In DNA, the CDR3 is TGTGCCAGCTCTCCCAGACAGGGGAACACTGAAGCTTTCTTT. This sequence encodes CASSPRQGNTEAFF.

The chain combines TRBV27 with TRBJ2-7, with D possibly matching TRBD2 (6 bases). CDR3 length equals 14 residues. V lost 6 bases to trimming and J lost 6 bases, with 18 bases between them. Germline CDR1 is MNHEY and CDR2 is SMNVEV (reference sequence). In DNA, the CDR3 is TGTGCCAGCAGGGCGGGGTCCCCCTCTGTCGAGCAGTACTTC. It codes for CASRAGSPSVEQYF.

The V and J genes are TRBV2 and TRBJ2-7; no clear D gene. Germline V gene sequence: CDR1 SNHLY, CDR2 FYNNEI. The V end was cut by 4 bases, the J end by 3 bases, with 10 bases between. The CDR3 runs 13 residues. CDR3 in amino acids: CASSGPDLYEQYF. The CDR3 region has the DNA TGTGCCAGCAGTGGACCAGACCTCTACGAGCAGTACTTC.

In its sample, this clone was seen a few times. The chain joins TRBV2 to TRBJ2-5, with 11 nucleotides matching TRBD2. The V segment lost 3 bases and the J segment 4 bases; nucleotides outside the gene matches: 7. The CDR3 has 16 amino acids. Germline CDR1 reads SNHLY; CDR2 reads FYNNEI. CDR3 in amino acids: CASSDQLAGVGETQYF. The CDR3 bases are TGTGCCAGCAGTGACCAACTAGCGGGAGTGGGAGAGACCCAGTACTTC.

CDR3 nucleotides: TGCAGCCCCGGTAGTAGGGATGAGCAGTTCTTC. It specifies CSPGSRDEQFF. The chain joins TRBV29-1 to TRBJ2-1, with D uncertain. Germline values: CDR1 SQVTM, CDR2 ANQGSEA. The V end lost 8 bases, the J end lost 8 bases, and 13 bases lay between the germline ends. This CDR3 region has 11 residues.

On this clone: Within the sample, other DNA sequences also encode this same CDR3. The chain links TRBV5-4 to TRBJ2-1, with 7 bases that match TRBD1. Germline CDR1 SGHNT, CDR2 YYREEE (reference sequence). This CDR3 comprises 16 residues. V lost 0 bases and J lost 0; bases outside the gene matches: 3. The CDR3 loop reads CASSLGGGGSYNEQFF. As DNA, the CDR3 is TGTGCCAGCAGCTTGGGAGGGGGCGGCTCCTACAATGAGCAGTTCTTC. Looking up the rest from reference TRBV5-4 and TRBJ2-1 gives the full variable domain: ETGVTQSPTHLIKTRGQQVTLRCSSQSGHNTVSWYQQALGQGPQFIFQYYREEENGRGNFPPRFSGLQFPNYSSELNVNALELDDSALYLCASSLGGGGSYNEQFFGPGTRLTVL.

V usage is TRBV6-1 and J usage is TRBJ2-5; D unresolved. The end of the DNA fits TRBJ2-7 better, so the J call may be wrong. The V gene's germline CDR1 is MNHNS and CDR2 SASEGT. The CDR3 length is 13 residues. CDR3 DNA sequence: TGTGCCAGCAGCGGAATGGGCCACTACGAGCAGTACTTC. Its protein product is CASSGMGHYEQYF.

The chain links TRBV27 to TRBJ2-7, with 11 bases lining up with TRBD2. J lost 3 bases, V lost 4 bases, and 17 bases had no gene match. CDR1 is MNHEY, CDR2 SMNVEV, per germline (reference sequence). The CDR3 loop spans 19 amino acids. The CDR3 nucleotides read TGTGCCAGCAGTTCAAATTATCCCCGATCTAGCGGGAGGAACTACGAGCAGTACTTC. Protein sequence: CASSSNYPRSSGRNYEQYF.

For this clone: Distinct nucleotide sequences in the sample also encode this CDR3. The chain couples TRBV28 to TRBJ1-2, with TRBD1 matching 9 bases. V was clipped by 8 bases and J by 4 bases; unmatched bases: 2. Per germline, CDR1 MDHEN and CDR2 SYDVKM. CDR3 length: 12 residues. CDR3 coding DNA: TGTGCCAGCTCGGGACAGGGCTATGGCTACACCTTC. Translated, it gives CASSGQGYGYTF.

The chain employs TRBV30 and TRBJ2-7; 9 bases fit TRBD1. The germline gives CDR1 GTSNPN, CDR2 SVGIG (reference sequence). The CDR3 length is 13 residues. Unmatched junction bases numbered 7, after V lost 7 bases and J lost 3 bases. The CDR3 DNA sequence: TGTGCCTTTAGGGGACAGGGTTACTACGAGCAGTACTTC. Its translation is CAFRGQGYYEQYF.